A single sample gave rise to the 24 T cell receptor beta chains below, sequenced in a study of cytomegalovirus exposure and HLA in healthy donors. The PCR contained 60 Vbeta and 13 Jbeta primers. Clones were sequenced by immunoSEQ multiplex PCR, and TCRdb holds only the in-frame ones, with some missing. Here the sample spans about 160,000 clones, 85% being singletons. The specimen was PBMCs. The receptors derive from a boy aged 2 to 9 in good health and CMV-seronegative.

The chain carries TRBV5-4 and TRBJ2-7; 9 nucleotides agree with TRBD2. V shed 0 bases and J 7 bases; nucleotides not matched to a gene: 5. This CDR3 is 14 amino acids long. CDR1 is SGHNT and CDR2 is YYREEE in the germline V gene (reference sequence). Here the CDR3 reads CASSLVAGAREQYF. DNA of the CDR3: TGTGCCAGCAGCTTGGTAGCGGGAGCTCGGGAGCAGTACTTC. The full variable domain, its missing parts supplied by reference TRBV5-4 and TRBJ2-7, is ETGVTQSPTHLIKTRGQQVTLRCSSQSGHNTVSWYQQALGQGPQFIFQYYREEENGRGNFPPRFSGLQFPNYSSELNVNALELDDSALYLCASSLVAGAREQYFGPGTRLTVT.

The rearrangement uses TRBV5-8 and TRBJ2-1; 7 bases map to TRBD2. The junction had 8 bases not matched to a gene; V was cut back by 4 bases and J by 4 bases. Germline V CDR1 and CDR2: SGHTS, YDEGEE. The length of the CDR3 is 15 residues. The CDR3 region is CASSPGLLNYNEQFF. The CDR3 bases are TGTGCCAGCAGCCCGGGACTACTAAATTACAATGAGCAGTTCTTC.

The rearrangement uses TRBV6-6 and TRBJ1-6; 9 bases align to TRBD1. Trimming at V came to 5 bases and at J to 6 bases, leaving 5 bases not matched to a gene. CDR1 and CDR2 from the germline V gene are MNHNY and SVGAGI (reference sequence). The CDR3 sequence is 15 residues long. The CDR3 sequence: CASSQTGGRNSPLHF. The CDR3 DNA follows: TGTGCCAGCAGTCAAACAGGGGGCCGTAATTCACCCCTCCACTTT.

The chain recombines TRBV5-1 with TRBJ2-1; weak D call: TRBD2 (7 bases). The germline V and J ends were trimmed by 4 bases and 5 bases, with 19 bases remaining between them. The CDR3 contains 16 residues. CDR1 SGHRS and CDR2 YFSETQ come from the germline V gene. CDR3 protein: CASSGGSGIGDNEQFF. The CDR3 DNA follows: TGCGCCAGCAGCGGGGGCAGCGGGATCGGGGACAATGAGCAGTTCTTC.

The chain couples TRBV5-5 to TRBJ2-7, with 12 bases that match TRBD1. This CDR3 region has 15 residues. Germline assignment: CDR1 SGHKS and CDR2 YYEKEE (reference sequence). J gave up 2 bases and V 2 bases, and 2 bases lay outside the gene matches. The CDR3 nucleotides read TGTGCCAGCAGCTTTTGGGACAGGGGGCCCTACGAGCAGTACTTC. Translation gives CASSFWDRGPYEQYF.

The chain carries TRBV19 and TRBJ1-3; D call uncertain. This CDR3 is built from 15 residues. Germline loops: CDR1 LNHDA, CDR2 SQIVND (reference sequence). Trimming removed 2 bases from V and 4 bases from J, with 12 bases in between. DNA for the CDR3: TGTGCCAGTAGTATATACGGCAGGTCGGGAAACACCATATATTTT. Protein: CASSIYGRSGNTIYF.

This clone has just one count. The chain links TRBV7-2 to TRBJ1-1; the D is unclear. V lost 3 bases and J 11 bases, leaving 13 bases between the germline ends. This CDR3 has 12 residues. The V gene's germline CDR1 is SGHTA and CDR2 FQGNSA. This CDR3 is CASSFILERAFF. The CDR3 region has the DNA TGTGCCAGCAGCTTTATTCTCGAGAGGGCTTTCTTT. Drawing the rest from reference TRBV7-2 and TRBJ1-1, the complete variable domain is GAGVSQSPSNKVTEKGKDVELRCDPISGHTALYWYRQSLGQGLEFLIYFQGNSAPDKSGLPSDRFSAERTGGSVSTLTIQRTQQEDSAVYLCASSFILERAFFGQGTRLTVV.

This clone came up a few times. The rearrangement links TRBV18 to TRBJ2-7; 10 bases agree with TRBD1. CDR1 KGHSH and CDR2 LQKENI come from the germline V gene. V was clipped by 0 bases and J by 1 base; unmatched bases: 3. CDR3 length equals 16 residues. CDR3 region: CASSPPSGQGSYEQYF. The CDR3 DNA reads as TGTGCCAGCTCACCACCTTCGGGACAGGGGTCCTACGAGCAGTACTTC.

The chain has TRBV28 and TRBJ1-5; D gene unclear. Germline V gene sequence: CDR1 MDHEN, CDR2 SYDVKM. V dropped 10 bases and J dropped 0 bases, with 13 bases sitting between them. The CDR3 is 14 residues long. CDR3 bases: TGTGCCACCACTCGGGATTCTAGCAATCAGCCCCAGCATTTT. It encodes CATTRDSSNQPQHF.

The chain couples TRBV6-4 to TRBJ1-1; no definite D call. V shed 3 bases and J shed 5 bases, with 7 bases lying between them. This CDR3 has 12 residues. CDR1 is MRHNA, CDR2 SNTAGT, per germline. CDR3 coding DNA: TGTGCCAGCAGTGATCCAGAAACTGAAGCTTTCTTT. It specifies CASSDPETEAFF.

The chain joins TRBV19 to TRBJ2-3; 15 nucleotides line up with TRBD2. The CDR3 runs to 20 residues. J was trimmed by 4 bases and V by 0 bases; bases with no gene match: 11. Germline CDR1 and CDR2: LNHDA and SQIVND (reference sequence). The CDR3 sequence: CASSIDGLAGGPVLPDTQYF. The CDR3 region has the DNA TGTGCCAGTAGTATAGACGGACTAGCGGGAGGGCCAGTACTCCCAGATACGCAGTATTTT.

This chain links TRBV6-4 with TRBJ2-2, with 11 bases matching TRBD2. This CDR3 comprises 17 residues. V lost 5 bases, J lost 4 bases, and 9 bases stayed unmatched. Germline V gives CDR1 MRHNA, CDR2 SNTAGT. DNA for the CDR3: TGTGCCAGCAGTCCGATAGCGGGAGGGCCGGCCACCGGGGAGCTGTTTTTT. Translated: CASSPIAGGPATGELFF.

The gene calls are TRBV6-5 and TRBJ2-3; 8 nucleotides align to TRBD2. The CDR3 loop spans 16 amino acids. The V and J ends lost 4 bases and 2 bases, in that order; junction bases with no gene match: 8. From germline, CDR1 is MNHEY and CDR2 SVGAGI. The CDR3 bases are TGTGCCAGCAGTTGGGGCGGGGGGACACCCACAGATACGCAGTATTTT. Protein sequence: CASSWGGGTPTDTQYF.

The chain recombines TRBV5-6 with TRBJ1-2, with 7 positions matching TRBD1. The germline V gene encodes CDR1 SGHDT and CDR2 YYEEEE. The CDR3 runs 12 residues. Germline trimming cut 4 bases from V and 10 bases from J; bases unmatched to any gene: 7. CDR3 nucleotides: TGTGCCAGCAGCACCCGGGACAGAGTCTACACCTTC. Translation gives CASSTRDRVYTF.

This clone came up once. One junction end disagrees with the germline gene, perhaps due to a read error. The CDR3 bases are TGTTCCAGCAGCTTTGGGCAGGGATGGGCTTTCTTT. Protein product: CSSSFGQGWAFF. The J gene is TRBJ1-1, the V gene TRBV7-9; tentative D call: TRBD1 (5 bases). The CDR3 runs 12 residues. Germline assignment: CDR1 SEHNR and CDR2 FQNEAQ (reference sequence).

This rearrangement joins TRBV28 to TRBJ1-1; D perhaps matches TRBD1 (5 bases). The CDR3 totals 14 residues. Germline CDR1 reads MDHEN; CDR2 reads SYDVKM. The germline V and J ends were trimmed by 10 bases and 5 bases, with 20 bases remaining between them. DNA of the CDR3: TGTGCCACCTTTGAATCCAGGGTAGGAACTGAAGCTTTCTTT. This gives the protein CATFESRVGTEAFF.

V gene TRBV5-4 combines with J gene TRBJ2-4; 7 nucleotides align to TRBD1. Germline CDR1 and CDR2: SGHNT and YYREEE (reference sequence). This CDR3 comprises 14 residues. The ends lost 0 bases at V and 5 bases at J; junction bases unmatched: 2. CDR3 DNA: TGTGCCAGCAGCTTGGCCGGGACAGAAAACATTCAGTACTTC. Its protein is CASSLAGTENIQYF.

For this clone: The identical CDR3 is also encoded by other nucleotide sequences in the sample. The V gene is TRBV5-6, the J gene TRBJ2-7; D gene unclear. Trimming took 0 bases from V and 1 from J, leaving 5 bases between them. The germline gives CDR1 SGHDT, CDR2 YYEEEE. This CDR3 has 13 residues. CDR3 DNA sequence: TGTGCCAGCAGCTTGGACGGTTCCTACGAGCAGTACTTC. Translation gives CASSLDGSYEQYF. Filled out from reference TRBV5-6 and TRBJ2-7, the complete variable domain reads DAGVTQSPTHLIKTRGQQVTLRCSPKSGHDTVSWYQQALGQGPQFIFQYYEEEERQRGNFPDRFSGHQFPNYSSELNVNALLLGDSALYLCASSLDGSYEQYFGPGTRLTVT.

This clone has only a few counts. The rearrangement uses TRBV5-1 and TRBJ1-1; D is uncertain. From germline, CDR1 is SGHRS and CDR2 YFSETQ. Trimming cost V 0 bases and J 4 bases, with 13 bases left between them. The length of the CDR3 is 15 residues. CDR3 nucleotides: TGCGCCAGCAGCTTGGCCTTTAGTACCGCCACTGAAGCTTTCTTT. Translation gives CASSLAFSTATEAFF.

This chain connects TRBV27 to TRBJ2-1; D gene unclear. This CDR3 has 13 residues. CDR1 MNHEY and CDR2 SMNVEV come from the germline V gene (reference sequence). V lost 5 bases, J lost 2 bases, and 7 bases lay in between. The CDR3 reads CASSPYPYNEQFF. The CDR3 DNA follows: TGTGCCAGCAGTCCTTATCCCTACAATGAGCAGTTCTTC.

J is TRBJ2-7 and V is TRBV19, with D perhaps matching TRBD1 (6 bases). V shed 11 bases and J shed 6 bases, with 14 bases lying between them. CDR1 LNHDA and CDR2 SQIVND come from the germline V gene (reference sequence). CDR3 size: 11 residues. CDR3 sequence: CAVQGSSEQYF. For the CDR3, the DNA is TGTGCCGTACAGGGTTCGAGCGAGCAGTACTTC.

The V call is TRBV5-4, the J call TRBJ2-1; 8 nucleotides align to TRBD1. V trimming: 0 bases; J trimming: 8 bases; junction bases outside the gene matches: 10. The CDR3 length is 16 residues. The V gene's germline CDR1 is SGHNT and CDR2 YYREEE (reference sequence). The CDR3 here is CASSLGSGQGMDEQFF. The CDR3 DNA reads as TGTGCCAGCAGCTTGGGTTCTGGACAGGGAATGGATGAGCAGTTCTTC.

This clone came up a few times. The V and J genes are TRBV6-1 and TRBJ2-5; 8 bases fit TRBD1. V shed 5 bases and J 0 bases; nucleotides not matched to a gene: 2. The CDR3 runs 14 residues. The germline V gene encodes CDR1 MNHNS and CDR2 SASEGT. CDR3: CASSWTGNQETQYF. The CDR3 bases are TGTGCCAGCAGTTGGACAGGGAACCAAGAGACCCAGTACTTC.

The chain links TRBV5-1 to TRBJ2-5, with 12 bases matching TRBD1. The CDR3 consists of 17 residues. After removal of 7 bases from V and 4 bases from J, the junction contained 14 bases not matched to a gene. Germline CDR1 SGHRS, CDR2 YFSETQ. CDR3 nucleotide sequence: TGCGCCAGCCGACTAAATACCGGGACAGGGGGCTCAGAGACCCAGTACTTC. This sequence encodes CASRLNTGTGGSETQYF. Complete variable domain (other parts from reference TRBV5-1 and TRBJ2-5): KAGVTQTPRYLIKTRGQQVTLSCSPISGHRSVSWYQQTPGQGLQFLFEYFSETQRNKGNFPGRFSGRQFSNSRSEMNVSTLELGDSALYLCASRLNTGTGGSETQYFGPGTRLLVL.